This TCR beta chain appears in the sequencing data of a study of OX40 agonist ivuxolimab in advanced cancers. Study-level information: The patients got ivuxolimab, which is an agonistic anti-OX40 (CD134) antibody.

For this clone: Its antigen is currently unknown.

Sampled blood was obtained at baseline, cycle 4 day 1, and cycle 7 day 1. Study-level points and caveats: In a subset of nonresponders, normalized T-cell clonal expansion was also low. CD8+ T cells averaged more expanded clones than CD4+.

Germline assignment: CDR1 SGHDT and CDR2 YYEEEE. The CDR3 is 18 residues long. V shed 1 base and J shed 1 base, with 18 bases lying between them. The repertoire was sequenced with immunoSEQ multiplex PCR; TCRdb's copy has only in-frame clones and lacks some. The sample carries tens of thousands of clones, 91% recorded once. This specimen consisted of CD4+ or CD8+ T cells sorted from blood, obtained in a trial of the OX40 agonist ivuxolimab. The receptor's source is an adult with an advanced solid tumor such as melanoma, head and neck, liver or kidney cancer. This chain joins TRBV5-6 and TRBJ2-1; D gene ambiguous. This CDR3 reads CASSLLALLGSSYNEQFF. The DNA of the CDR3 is TGTGCCAGCAGCTTGTTAGCCCTCCTGGGAAGTTCCTACAATGAGCAGTTCTTC.